These 13 T cell receptor beta chains share one sample of origin, sequenced in a study of blood T cell repertoires in COVID-19. The assay was immunoSEQ multiplex PCR, and TCRdb's table has in-frame clones only and misses some. The table includes roughly 120,000 clones, about 85% detected once. Sequencing was carried out using peripheral blood. Receptor source: a man in his 70s with acute or convalescent COVID-19.

The chain combines TRBV30 with TRBJ1-1; D gene uncertain. Germline lookup yields CDR1 GTSNPN and CDR2 SVGIG (reference sequence). The CDR3 has 12 residues. Trimming took off 1 base at V and 0 bases at J, with 3 bases between the two ends. Here the CDR3 DNA reads TGTGCCTGGAGTGGTATGAACACTGAAGCTTTCTTT. Amino acid sequence: CAWSGMNTEAFF.

V and J are TRBV24-1 and TRBJ2-2, with TRBD2 matching 9 bases. The CDR3 runs 18 residues. The V and J ends lost 4 bases and 5 bases, in that order; junction bases with no gene match: 13. From germline, CDR1 is KGHDR and CDR2 SFDVKD. CDR3 sequence reads: CATSEGLAGASPTGELFF. In nucleotides, the CDR3 is TGTGCCACCAGTGAGGGATTAGCGGGGGCCTCCCCAACCGGGGAGCTGTTTTTT.

The genes are TRBV7-8 and TRBJ1-5; 7 nucleotides line up with TRBD1. V lost 3 bases, J lost 6 bases, and 11 bases stayed unmatched. The CDR3 is made up of 16 amino acids. Looked up from germline, CDR1 is SGHVS and CDR2 is FQNEAQ. CDR3 protein: CASSLSTGRMRQPQHF. CDR3 nucleotides: TGTGCCAGCAGCTTGTCGACAGGGAGGATGCGTCAGCCCCAGCATTTT.

The chain couples TRBV9 to TRBJ2-1; TRBD2 might be the D (5 bases). The V end lost 4 bases, the J end lost 8 bases, and 13 bases lay between the germline ends. CDR1 SGDLS and CDR2 YYNGEE come from the germline V gene. The length of the CDR3 is 13 residues. The CDR3 DNA sequence: TGTGCCAGCAGCCGGGATGGGTTCGATGAGCAGTTCTTC. It encodes CASSRDGFDEQFF.

The genes are TRBV5-1 and TRBJ1-3, with a weak D call TRBD1 (5 bases). V lost 0 bases and J lost 0, with 10 bases in between. Germline V gene sequence: CDR1 SGHRS, CDR2 YFSETQ. The CDR3 is made up of 16 amino acids. The CDR3 sequence: CASSLAARGSGNTIYF. CDR3 in DNA: TGCGCCAGCAGCTTGGCCGCTAGGGGCTCTGGAAACACCATATATTTT.

The V call is TRBV27, the J call TRBJ1-1, with 8 bases fitting TRBD1. This CDR3 is built from 13 residues. The V segment lost 5 bases and the J segment 6 bases; nucleotides outside the gene matches: 5. Per germline, CDR1 MNHEY and CDR2 SMNVEV (reference sequence). CDR3 amino acids: CASSPYRGSEAFF. The CDR3 DNA follows: TGTGCCAGCAGTCCTTACAGGGGGTCTGAAGCTTTCTTT.

The chain uses TRBV6-4 and TRBJ1-1; TRBD1 might be the D (5 bases). Germline V gene data show CDR1 as MRHNA and CDR2 as SNTAGT. V gave up 6 bases and J gave up 4 bases, with 12 bases separating them. The CDR3 is 13 residues long. CDR3 coding DNA: TGTGCCAGCAGACAACAGGAGTTCACTGAAGCTTTCTTT. Its protein product is CASRQQEFTEAFF.

The chain joins TRBV7-9 to TRBJ1-5; TRBD1 agrees at 11 bases. CDR3 size: 15 residues. CDR1 is SEHNR, CDR2 FQNEAQ, per germline (reference sequence). The junction had 7 bases not matched to a gene; V was cut back by 5 bases and J by 7 bases. The CDR3 DNA reads TGTGCCAGCAGCCAGGGGACAGGGGGTCGGCAGCCCCAGCATTTT. Its protein product is CASSQGTGGRQPQHF.

The chain links TRBV4-1 to TRBJ2-1, with 10 bases identical to TRBD2. This CDR3 comprises 19 residues. Germline values: CDR1 MGHRA, CDR2 YSYEKL. Germline trimming cut 1 base from V and 0 bases from J; bases unmatched to any gene: 9. The CDR3 coding sequence is TGCGCCAGCAGCCAAGCGGGTAGCGGGGGGCCTAGCTCCTACAATGAGCAGTTCTTC. Translated: CASSQAGSGGPSSYNEQFF.

The rearrangement links TRBV11-2 to TRBJ2-2; D is possibly TRBD1 (5 bases). Germline V gene data show CDR1 as SGHAT and CDR2 as FQNNGV. This CDR3 is built from 17 residues. V lost 1 base to trimming and J lost 0 bases, with 12 bases between them. Here the CDR3 reads CASSLASGQTNTGELFF. The CDR3 DNA reads TGTGCCAGCAGCTTAGCGTCAGGGCAGACGAACACCGGGGAGCTGTTTTTT.

The V call is TRBV7-3, the J call TRBJ2-5; 7 nucleotides agree with TRBD1. With V trimmed by 5 bases and J by 5 bases, 11 bases remained unmatched. This CDR3 spans 15 amino acids. Germline V gene lookup returns CDR1 SGHTA and CDR2 FQGTGA. In DNA form, the CDR3 reads TGTGCCAGCAGCCTTGGGACAGCCCGGGTGGAGACCCAGTACTTC. Translation: CASSLGTARVETQYF.

The CDR3 here is CASSYGGQPQHF. The CDR3 DNA reads TGTGCCAGCAGTTACGGAGGTCAGCCCCAGCATTTT. The rearrangement uses TRBV6-6 and TRBJ1-5; D gene unclear. The CDR3 is 12 residues long. The V and J ends lost 2 bases and 6 bases respectively, with 5 bases between them. Germline-derived CDR1 and CDR2 are MNHNY and SVGAGI (reference sequence).

This chain joins TRBV6-5 and TRBJ1-5, with a possible D match to TRBD1 (5 bases). Trimming took off 5 bases at V and 5 bases at J, with 13 bases between the two ends. The CDR3 is 14 residues long. Germline V CDR1 and CDR2: MNHEY, SVGAGI. CDR3: CASSPRVVDQPQHF. The DNA of the CDR3 is TGTGCCAGCAGTCCCAGGGTGGTCGATCAGCCCCAGCATTTT.